The 21 T cell receptor beta chains in this list originate from one sample, sequenced in a study of T cell responses to AZD1222 COVID-19 vaccine. TCRdb's copy holds only in-frame clones and misses some; the assay was immunoSEQ multiplex PCR. The sample lists 150,000 to 200,000 clones; roughly 94% were seen once. The sample here was peripheral blood, taken on day 0 of AZD1222 vaccination. These receptors were collected from an adult in good health.

The chain has TRBV28 and TRBJ1-1, with TRBD1 identical over 7 bases. V lost 7 bases, J lost 14 bases, and 19 bases stayed unmatched. From germline, CDR1 is MDHEN and CDR2 SYDVKM. The CDR3 is made up of 14 amino acids. The CDR3 DNA sequence: TGTGCCAGCACCCCAGGGGGACCGGGACAATCGTCGTTCTTT. Its protein product is CASTPGGPGQSSFF.

The chain recombines TRBV6-6 with TRBJ2-7, with 11 positions matching TRBD2. The V and J ends lost 6 bases and 2 bases, in that order; junction bases with no gene match: 3. Germline assignment: CDR1 MNHNY and CDR2 SVGAGI (reference sequence). The CDR3 spans 14 residues. This CDR3 reads CASRTSGKTYEQYF. The CDR3 DNA reads TGTGCCAGCAGGACTAGCGGGAAGACCTACGAGCAGTACTTC.

CDR3 loop: CASSLSGYRELFF. In DNA, the CDR3 is TGTGCCAGCAGCCTTAGTGGGTACAGGGAGCTGTTTTTT. The rearrangement joins TRBV5-5 to TRBJ2-2; D gene unclear. In germline, CDR1 is SGHKS, CDR2 YYEKEE (reference sequence). This CDR3 comprises 13 residues. Between the trimmed V and J ends, which lost 4 bases and 9 bases, there was a span of 13 bases.

The J gene is TRBJ2-7, the V gene TRBV6-5, with 7 bases matching TRBD1. V trimming: 5 bases; J trimming: 2 bases; junction bases outside the gene matches: 6. In germline, CDR1 is MNHEY, CDR2 SVGAGI. The CDR3 is 14 residues long. DNA of the CDR3: TGTGCCAGCAGTAAACAGGGGCCTACCTACGAGCAGTACTTC. It translates to CASSKQGPTYEQYF.

The genes are TRBV2 and TRBJ1-5; a weak D match, TRBD1 (5 bases). Trimming left V 8 bases short and J 8 bases short, with 13 bases between. The CDR3 consists of 12 residues. Germline CDR1 reads SNHLY; CDR2 reads FYNNEI. CDR3 nucleotide sequence: TGTGCCAGCGGCAGGGTTCCGGAGCCCCAGCATTTT. Translated, it gives CASGRVPEPQHF. Based on the CDR3 plus reference TRBV2 and TRBJ1-5, the full variable domain is EPEVTQTPSHQVTQMGQEVILRCVPISNHLYFYWYRQILGQKVEFLVSFYNNEISEKSEIFDDQFSVERPDGSNFTLKIRSTKLEDSAMYFCASGRVPEPQHFGDGTRLSIL.

The chain employs TRBV12-5 and TRBJ1-5; maybe TRBD1 (5 bases). CDR3 length: 12 residues. V was clipped by 2 bases and J by 11 bases, with 10 bases between them. The germline gives CDR1 LGHNT, CDR2 FRNRAP. CDR3 in DNA: TGTGCTAGTGGTTTGTTGGGGCCGGCCCAGCATTTT. The encoded protein is CASGLLGPAQHF.

The chain couples TRBV7-8 to TRBJ1-5, with a possible D match to TRBD1 (5 bases). Trimming shortened V by 0 bases and J by 3 bases, and 21 bases separated the two germline ends. CDR1 is SGHVS, CDR2 FQNEAQ, per germline. The CDR3 consists of 19 residues. The CDR3 sequence is CASSLAKWMRGDTNQPQHF. CDR3 sequence (DNA): TGTGCCAGCAGCTTAGCGAAGTGGATGAGGGGTGATACCAATCAGCCCCAGCATTTT.

The gene calls are TRBV28 and TRBJ1-6; D is undetermined. Germline V gene data show CDR1 as MDHEN and CDR2 as SYDVKM. V lost 4 bases and J lost 12, with 7 bases in between. This CDR3 comprises 11 residues. CDR3 protein: CASSSKLPLHF. CDR3 bases: TGTGCCAGCAGTTCTAAATTACCCCTCCACTTT.

The J gene is TRBJ2-7, the V gene TRBV6-5; no firm D call. The CDR3 contains 12 residues. CDR1 and CDR2 from the germline V gene are MNHEY and SVGAGI. V lost 6 bases to trimming and J lost 2 bases, with 8 bases between them. The chain's CDR3 is CASRASAYEQYF. The CDR3 DNA follows: TGTGCCAGCAGGGCCAGCGCCTACGAGCAGTACTTC.

This chain connects TRBV11-2 to TRBJ1-1; D uncertain. With 3 bases removed from V and 1 base from J, the gap between germline ends came to 12 bases. CDR3 length equals 15 residues. From germline, CDR1 is SGHAT and CDR2 FQNNGV. This chain's CDR3 is CASSFWLNGNTEAFF. CDR3 sequence (DNA): TGTGCCAGCAGCTTTTGGCTAAATGGGAACACTGAAGCTTTCTTT.

This chain uses TRBV27 with TRBJ1-2; 8 positions match TRBD1. There are 15 residues in the CDR3. CDR1 and CDR2 (germline): MNHEY, SMNVEV (reference sequence). V dropped 4 bases and J dropped 4; count of bases not matched to a gene: 8. This CDR3 is CASSSRNRGAYGYTF. In nucleotides, the CDR3 is TGTGCCAGCAGTTCAAGGAACAGGGGGGCCTATGGCTACACCTTC.

The chain links TRBV27 to TRBJ2-3; 9 bases are shared with TRBD2. The CDR3 loop spans 18 amino acids. V shed 3 bases and J 6 bases; nucleotides not matched to a gene: 16. The germline gives CDR1 MNHEY, CDR2 SMNVEV (reference sequence). The CDR3 region has the DNA TGTGCCAGCAGTTTGGGCGGATCCATAGCGGGAGCAGGGGATACGCAGTATTTT. Protein product: CASSLGGSIAGAGDTQYF.

The chain recombines TRBV29-1 with TRBJ2-3, with a tentative D call TRBD2 (5 bases). Per germline, CDR1 SQVTM and CDR2 ANQGSEA. V lost 4 bases, J lost 4 bases, and 9 bases lay in between. CDR3 length: 12 amino acids. The CDR3 nucleotides read TGCAGCGTTGTGGAGGAATCAGATACGCAGTATTTT. Translating gives CSVVEESDTQYF.

V is TRBV7-9 and J is TRBJ2-7; no clear D. The CDR3 consists of 12 residues. Trimming pared 3 bases from V and 3 bases from J, leaving 6 bases between. CDR1 is SEHNR and CDR2 is FQNEAQ in the germline V gene (reference sequence). CDR3 coding DNA: TGTGCCAGCAGCTTGGCCAACTACGAGCAGTACTTC. Amino acids: CASSLANYEQYF.

The chain couples TRBV3-1 (or the pseudogene TRBV3-2) to TRBJ2-7, with D possibly being TRBD2 (6 bases). The CDR3 has 19 residues. Germline V gives CDR1 LGHDT, CDR2 YNNKEL (reference sequence). V was cut by 3 bases and J by 6 bases, with 30 bases left in between. In DNA, the CDR3 is TGTGCCAGCAGCCAGATGGGGGGAGACGCGGGGTTGAGGGATAGCGAGCAGTACTTC. This translates into CASSQMGGDAGLRDSEQYF.

The gene calls are TRBV7-6 and TRBJ1-1; 9 positions agree with TRBD1. The CDR3 totals 15 residues. J was trimmed by 4 bases and V by 6 bases; bases with no gene match: 9. The germline V gene encodes CDR1 SGHVS and CDR2 FNYEAQ. The CDR3 protein is CASRRDRVGGTEAFF. DNA of the CDR3: TGTGCCAGCAGACGGGACAGGGTGGGAGGCACTGAAGCTTTCTTT.

This clone was counted a single time. The chain uses TRBV27 and TRBJ2-3, with a possible D match to TRBD2 (6 bases). Germline CDR1 MNHEY, CDR2 SMNVEV (reference sequence). The V gene lost 1 base and the J gene lost 0 bases, with 8 bases spanning the gap. The CDR3 extends over 15 amino acids. The CDR3, as DNA: TGTGCCAGCAGTTTATTGGCGGGAAGCACAGATACGCAGTATTTT. This encodes CASSLLAGSTDTQYF.

The V call is TRBV19, the J call TRBJ1-5; TRBD1 matches at 9 bases. Germline V gene lookup returns CDR1 LNHDA and CDR2 SQIVND (reference sequence). V was clipped by 5 bases and J by 5 bases; unmatched bases: 7. CDR3 length equals 15 residues. The chain's CDR3 is CASSSEGQGHQPQHF. Here the CDR3 DNA reads TGTGCCAGTAGTTCCGAGGGACAGGGACATCAGCCCCAGCATTTT.

The chain joins TRBV29-1 to TRBJ1-2; no firm D call. Germline CDR1 is SQVTM and CDR2 is ANQGSEA. This CDR3 region has 12 residues. Trimming removed 2 bases at V and 5 bases at J, with 9 bases between. The CDR3 here is CSVEKGLYGYTF. For the CDR3, the DNA is TGCAGCGTTGAAAAGGGATTGTATGGCTACACCTTC.

The chain carries TRBV3-1 (or the pseudogene TRBV3-2) and TRBJ2-7; D gene unclear. The CDR3 length is 12 residues. Germline CDR1 LGHDT, CDR2 YNNKEL (reference sequence). Trimming stripped 2 bases from V and 5 bases from J, with 7 bases between. The CDR3 region has the DNA TGTGCCAGCAGCCAACAACCTAACGAGCAGTACTTC. Protein: CASSQQPNEQYF.

This chain joins TRBV5-5 and TRBJ1-4; the D gene is possibly TRBD1 (6 bases). CDR1 is SGHKS and CDR2 is YYEKEE in the germline V gene (reference sequence). V was pared by 2 bases and J by 3 bases, with 11 bases between. The CDR3 loop spans 15 amino acids. The CDR3 sequence is CASSFGQRSNEKLFF. The CDR3 nucleotides read TGTGCCAGCAGCTTTGGACAGAGATCTAATGAAAAACTGTTTTTT.